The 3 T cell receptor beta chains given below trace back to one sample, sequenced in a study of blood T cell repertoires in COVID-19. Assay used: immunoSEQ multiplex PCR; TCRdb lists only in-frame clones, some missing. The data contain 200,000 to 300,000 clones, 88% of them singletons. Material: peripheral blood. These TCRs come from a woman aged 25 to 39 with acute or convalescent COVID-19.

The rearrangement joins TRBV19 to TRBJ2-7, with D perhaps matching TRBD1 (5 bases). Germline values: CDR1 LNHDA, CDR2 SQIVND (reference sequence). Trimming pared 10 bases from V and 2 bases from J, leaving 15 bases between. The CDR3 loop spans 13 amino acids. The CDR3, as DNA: TGTGCCACCAAGAACAGGATTACCTACGAGCAGTACTTC. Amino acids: CATKNRITYEQYF. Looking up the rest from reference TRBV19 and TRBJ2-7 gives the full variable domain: DGGITQSPKYLFRKEGQNVTLSCEQNLNHDAMYWYRQDPGQGLRLIYYSQIVNDFQKGDIAEGYSVSREKKESFPLTVTSAQKNPTAFYLCATKNRITYEQYFGPGTRLTVT.

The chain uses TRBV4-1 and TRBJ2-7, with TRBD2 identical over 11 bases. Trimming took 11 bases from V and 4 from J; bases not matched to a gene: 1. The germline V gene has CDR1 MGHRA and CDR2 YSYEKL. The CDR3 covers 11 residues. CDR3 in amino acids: CASSGRYEQYF. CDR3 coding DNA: TGCGCCTCTAGCGGGAGGTACGAGCAGTACTTC.

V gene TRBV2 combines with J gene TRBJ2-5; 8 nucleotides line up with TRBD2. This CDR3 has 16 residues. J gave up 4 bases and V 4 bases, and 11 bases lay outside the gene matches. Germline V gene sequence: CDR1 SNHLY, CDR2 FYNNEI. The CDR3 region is CASSGGAGVTLETQYF. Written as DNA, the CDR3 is TGTGCCAGCAGTGGAGGAGCGGGAGTGACTTTAGAGACCCAGTACTTC.